The text below deals with one T cell receptor beta chain. Data came from immunoSEQ multiplex PCR; TCRdb stores just in-frame clones and leaves some out. The table has 250,000 to 350,000 clones, 80% to 90% seen once. CDR3 length: 18 residues. J was trimmed by 2 bases and V by 10 bases; bases with no gene match: 21. From germline, CDR1 is MDHEN and CDR2 SYDVKM. The sample is drawn from a study of blood T cell repertoires in COVID-19. Adults between about 18 and 95 years of age took part from 24 US areas. Source material: PBMCs or T cells enriched from blood (not recorded which). V and J are TRBV28 and TRBJ2-7, with TRBD2 matching 9 bases. The sequence was collected from a woman younger than 45 who had recovered from COVID-19. The CDR3 is CATEFSPGGGGTPYEQYF. Written as DNA, the CDR3 is TGTGCCACCGAGTTTTCACCTGGCGGGGGGGGTACCCCCTACGAGCAGTACTTC.